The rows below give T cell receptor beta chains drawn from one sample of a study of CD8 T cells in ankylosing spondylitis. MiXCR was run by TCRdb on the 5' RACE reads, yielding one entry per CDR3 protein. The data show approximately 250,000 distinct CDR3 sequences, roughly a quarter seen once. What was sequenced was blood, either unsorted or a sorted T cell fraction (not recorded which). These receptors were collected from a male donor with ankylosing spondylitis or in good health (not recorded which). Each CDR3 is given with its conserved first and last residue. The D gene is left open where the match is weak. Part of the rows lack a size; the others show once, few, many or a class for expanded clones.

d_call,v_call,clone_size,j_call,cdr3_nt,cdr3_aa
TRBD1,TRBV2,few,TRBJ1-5,TGTGCCAGCAGTGAGGGACAGGGGGATCAGCCCCAGCATTTT,CASSEGQGDQPQHF
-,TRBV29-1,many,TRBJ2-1,TGCAGCGCTGATAGACTACTCACCTACAATGAGCAGTTCTTC,CSADRLLTYNEQFF
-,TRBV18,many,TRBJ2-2,TGTGCCAGCTCACCAGGGTACCCCGGGGAGCTGTTTTTT,CASSPGYPGELFF
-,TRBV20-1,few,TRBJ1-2,TGCAGTGCTACAGGGGTTTATGGCTACACCTTC,CSATGVYGYTF
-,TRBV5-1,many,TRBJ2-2,TGCGCCAGCAGCTTGGTTGGGGCATCACCCGGGGAGCTGTTTTTT,CASSLVGASPGELFF
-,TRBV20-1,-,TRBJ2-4,TGCAGTGCTAGTCCGGACATATTCCTAGCCAAAAACATTCAGTACTTC,CSASPDIFLAKNIQYF
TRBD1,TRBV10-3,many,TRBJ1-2,TGTGCCATCAGCCCCGGGACAGGGAGAACTAATGGCTACACCTTC,CAISPGTGRTNGYTF
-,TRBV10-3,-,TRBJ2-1,TGTGCCATCAGTGAGGTTACGAGCTCCTACAATGAGCAGTTCTTC,CAISEVTSSYNEQFF
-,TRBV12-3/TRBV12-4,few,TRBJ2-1,TGTGCCAGCAGTTTGTCTACTCCCTCCTACAATGAGCAGTTCTTC,CASSLSTPSYNEQFF
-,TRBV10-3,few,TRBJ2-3,TGTGCCATCATGGTCCAGGGAAGCACAGATACGCAGTATTTT,CAIMVQGSTDTQYF
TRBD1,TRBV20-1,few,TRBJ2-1,TGCAGTGCTCTAAGTTGGACAGGGTCGGATGAGCAGTTCTTC,CSALSWTGSDEQFF
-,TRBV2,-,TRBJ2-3,TGTGCCAGCAGTACGAGTACGCAGTATTTT,CASSTSTQYF
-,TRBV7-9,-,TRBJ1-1,TGTGCCAGCAGCCCCGCGGTAGCTGAAGCTTTCTTT,CASSPAVAEAFF
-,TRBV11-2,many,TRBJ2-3,TGTGCCAGCAGCTTACAGTACCGACTTAGCACAGATACGCAGTATTTT,CASSLQYRLSTDTQYF
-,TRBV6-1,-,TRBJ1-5,TGTGCCAGCAGCCCTCGGGGTCCCTATAGCAATCAGCCCCAGCATTTT,CASSPRGPYSNQPQHF
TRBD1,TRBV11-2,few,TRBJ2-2,TGTGCCAGCAGCTTAGAGACAGGGGGATATACCGGGGAGCTGTTTTTT,CASSLETGGYTGELFF